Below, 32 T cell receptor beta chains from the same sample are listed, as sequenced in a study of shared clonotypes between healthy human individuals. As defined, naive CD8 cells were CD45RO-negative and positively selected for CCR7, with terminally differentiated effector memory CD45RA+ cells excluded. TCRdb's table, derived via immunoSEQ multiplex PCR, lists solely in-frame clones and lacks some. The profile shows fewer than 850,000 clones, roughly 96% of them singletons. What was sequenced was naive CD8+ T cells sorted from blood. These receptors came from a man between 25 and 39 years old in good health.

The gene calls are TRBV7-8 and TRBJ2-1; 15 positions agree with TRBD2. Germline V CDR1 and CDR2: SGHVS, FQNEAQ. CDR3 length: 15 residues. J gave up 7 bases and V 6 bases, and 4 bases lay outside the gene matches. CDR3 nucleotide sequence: TGTGCCAGCAGGGGGGGACTAGCGGGAGGAAATGAGCAGTTCTTC. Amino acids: CASRGGLAGGNEQFF.

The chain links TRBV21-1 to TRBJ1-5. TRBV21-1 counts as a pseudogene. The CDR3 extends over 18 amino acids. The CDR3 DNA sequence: TGTGCCAGCAGCAAAGCCAGAACACTGATCTATAGCAATCAGCCCCAGCATTTT. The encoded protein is CASSKARTLIYSNQPQHF.

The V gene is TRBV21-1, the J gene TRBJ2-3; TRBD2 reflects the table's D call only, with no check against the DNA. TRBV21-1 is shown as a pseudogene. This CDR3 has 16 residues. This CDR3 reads CASSNRTSGIGDTQYF. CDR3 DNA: TGTGCCAGCAGCAATAGGACTAGCGGGATCGGAGATACGCAGTATTTT.

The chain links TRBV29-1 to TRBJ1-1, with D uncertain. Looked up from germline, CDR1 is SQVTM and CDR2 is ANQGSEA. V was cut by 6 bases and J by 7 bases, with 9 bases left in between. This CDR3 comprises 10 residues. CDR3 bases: TGCAGCGTCCTGACTTATGAAGCTTTCTTT. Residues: CSVLTYEAFF.

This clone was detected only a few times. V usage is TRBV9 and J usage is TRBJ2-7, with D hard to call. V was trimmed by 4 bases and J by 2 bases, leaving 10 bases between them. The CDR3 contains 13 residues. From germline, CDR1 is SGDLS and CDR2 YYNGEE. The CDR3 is CASSPPRAYEQYF. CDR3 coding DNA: TGTGCCAGCAGCCCACCCCGGGCCTACGAGCAGTACTTC.

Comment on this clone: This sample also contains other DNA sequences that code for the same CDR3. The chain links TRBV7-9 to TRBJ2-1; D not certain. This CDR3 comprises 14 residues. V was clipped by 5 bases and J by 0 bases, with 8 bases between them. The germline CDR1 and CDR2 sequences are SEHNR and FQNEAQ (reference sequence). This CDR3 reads CASSPPDSYNEQFF. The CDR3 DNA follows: TGTGCCAGCAGCCCTCCGGACTCCTACAATGAGCAGTTCTTC.

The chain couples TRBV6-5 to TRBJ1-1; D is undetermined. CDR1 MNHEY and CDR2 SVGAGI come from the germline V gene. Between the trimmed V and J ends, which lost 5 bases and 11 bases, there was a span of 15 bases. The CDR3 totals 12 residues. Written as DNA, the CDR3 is TGTGCCAGCAGTCAGACCGGGTCCTCGGCTTTCTTT. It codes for CASSQTGSSAFF.

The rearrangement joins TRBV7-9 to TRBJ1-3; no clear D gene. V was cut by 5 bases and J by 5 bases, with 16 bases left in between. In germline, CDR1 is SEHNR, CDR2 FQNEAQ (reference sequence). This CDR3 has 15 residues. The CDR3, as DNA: TGTGCCAGCAGCGGACTTGGTAGTTCTCGAAACACCATATATTTT. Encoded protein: CASSGLGSSRNTIYF.

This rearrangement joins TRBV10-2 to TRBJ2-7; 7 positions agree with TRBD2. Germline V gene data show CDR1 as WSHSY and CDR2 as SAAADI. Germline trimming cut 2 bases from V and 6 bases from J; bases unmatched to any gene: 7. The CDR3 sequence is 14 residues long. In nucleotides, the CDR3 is TGCGCCAGCAGTGAGGCGGGAGCGGTAGGCGAGCAGTACTTC. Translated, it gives CASSEAGAVGEQYF.

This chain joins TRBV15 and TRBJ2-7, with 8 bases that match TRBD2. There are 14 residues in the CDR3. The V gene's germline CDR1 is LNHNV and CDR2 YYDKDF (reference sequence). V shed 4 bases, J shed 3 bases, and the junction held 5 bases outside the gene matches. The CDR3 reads CATSTGTRGYEQYF. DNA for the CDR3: TGTGCCACCAGCACCGGGACTAGAGGCTACGAGCAGTACTTC.

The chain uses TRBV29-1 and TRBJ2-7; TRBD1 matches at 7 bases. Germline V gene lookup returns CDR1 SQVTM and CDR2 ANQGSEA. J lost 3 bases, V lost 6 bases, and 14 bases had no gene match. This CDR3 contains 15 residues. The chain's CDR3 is CSVAGQAEMYYEQYF. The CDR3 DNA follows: TGCAGCGTCGCTGGACAGGCCGAGATGTACTACGAGCAGTACTTC.

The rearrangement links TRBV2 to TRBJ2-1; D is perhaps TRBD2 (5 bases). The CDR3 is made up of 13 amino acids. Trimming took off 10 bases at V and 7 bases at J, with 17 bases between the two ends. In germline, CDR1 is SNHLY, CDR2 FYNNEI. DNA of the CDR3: TGTGCCACAAAACTAGACGGTCAAAATGAGCAGTTCTTC. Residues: CATKLDGQNEQFF.

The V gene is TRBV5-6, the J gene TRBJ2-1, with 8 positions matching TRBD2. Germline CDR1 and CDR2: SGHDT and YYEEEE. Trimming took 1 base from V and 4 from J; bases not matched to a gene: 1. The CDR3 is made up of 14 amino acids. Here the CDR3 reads CASSLRLAYNEQFF. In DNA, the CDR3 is TGTGCCAGCAGCTTGCGACTAGCGTACAATGAGCAGTTCTTC.

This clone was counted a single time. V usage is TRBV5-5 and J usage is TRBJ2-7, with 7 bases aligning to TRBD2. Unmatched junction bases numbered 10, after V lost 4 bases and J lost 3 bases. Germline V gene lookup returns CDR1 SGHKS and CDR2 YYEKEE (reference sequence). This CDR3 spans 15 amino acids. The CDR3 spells CASSPNLAEIYEQYF. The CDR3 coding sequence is TGTGCCAGCAGCCCCAACCTAGCGGAGATCTACGAGCAGTACTTC.

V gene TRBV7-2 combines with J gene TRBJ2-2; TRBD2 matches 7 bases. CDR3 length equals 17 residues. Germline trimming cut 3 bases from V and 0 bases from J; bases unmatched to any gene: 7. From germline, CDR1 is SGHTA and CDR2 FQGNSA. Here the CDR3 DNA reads TGTGCCAGCAGCTTGCGGGGGAGCGGGGCGAACACCGGGGAGCTGTTTTTT. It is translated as CASSLRGSGANTGELFF.

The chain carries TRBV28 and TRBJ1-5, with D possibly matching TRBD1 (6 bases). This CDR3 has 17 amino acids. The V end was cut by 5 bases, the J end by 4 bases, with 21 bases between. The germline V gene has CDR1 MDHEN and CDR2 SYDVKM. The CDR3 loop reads CASSHLRGEAGNQPQHF. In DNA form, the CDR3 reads TGTGCCAGCAGTCACCTAAGGGGGGAAGCTGGGAATCAGCCCCAGCATTTT.

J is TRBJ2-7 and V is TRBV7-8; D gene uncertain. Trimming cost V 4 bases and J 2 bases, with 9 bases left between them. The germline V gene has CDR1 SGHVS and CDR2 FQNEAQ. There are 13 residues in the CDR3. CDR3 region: CASSWATTYEQYF. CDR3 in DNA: TGTGCCAGCAGCTGGGCAACTACCTACGAGCAGTACTTC. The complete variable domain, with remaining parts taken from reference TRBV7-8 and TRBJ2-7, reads GAGVSQSPRYKVAKRGQDVALRCDPISGHVSLFWYQQALGQGPEFLTYFQNEAQLDKSGLPSDRFFAERPEGSVSTLKIQRTQQEDSAVYLCASSWATTYEQYFGPGTRLTVT.

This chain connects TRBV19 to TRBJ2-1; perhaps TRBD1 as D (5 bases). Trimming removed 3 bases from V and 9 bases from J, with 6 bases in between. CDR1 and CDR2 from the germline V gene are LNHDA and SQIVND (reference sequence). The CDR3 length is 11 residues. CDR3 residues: CASSIQGEQFF. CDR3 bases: TGTGCCAGTAGTATCCAGGGTGAGCAGTTCTTC.

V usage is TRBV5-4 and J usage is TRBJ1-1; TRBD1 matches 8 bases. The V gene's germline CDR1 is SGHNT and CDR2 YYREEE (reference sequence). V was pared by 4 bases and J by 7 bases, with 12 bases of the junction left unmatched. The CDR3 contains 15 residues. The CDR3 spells CASSPRSSRGLEAFF. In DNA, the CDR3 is TGTGCCAGCAGCCCCAGGTCTTCCAGGGGGCTTGAAGCTTTCTTT.

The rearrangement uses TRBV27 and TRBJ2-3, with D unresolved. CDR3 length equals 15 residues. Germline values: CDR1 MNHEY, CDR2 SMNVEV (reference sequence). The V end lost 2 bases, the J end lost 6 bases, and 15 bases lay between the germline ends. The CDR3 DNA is TGTGCCAGCAGTTTAGATCCAGGCCCACAGGATACGCAGTATTTT. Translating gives CASSLDPGPQDTQYF.

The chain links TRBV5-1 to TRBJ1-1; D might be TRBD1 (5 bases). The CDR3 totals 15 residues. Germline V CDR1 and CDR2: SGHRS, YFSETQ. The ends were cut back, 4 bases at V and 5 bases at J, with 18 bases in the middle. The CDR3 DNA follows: TGCGCCAGCAGCCCGGCGGAGGGGCCACGAACTGAAGCTTTCTTT. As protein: CASSPAEGPRTEAFF.

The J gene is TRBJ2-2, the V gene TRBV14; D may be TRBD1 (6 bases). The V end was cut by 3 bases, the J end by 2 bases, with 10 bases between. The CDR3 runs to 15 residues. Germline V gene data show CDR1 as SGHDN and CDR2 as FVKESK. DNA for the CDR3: TGTGCCAGCAGCCAGACAGGATCTAACACCGGGGAGCTGTTTTTT. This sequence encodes CASSQTGSNTGELFF.

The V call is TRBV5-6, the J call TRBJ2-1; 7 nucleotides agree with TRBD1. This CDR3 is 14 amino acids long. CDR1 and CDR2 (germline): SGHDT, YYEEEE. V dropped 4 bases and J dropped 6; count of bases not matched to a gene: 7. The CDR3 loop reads CASSDGSGGNEQFF. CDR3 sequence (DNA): TGTGCCAGCAGCGACGGGTCAGGGGGCAATGAGCAGTTCTTC.

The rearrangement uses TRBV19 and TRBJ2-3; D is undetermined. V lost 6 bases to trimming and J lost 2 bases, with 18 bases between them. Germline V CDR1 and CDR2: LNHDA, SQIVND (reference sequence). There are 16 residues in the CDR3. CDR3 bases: TGTGCCAGTAGCGATCATGTGAGCTTATACACAGATACGCAGTATTTT. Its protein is CASSDHVSLYTDTQYF.

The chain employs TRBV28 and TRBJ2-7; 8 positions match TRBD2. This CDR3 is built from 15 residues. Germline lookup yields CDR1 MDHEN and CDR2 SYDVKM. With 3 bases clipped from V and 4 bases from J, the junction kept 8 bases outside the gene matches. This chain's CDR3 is CASSFPAGGIYEQYF. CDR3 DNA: TGTGCCAGCAGTTTCCCCGCGGGGGGCATATACGAGCAGTACTTC.

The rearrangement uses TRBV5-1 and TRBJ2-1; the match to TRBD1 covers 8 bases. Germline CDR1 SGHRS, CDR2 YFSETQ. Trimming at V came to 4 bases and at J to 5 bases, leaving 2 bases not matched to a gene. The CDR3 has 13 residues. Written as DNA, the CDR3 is TGCGCCAGCAGCATGACAGGGGACAATGAGCAGTTCTTC. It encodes CASSMTGDNEQFF.

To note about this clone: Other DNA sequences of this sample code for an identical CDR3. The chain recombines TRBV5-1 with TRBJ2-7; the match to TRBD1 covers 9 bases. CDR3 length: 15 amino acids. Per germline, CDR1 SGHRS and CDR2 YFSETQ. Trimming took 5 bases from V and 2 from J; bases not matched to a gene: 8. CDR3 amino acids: CASSLGQGIPYEQYF. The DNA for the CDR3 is TGCGCCAGCAGTCTAGGACAGGGGATACCCTACGAGCAGTACTTC.

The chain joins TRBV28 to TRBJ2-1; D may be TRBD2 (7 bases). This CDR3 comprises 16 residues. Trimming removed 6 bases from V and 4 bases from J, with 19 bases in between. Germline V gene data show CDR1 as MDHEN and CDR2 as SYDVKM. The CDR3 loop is CASSDRGARIYNEQFF. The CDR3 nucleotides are TGTGCCAGCAGCGACCGGGGGGCCCGGATTTACAATGAGCAGTTCTTC.

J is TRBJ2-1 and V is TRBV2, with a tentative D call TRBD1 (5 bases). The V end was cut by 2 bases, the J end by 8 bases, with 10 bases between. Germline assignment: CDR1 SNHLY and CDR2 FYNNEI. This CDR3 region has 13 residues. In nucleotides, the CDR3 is TGTGCCAGCAGTGAATGGCAGGGCTATGAGCAGTTCTTC. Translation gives CASSEWQGYEQFF. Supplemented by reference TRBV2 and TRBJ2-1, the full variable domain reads EPEVTQTPSHQVTQMGQEVILRCVPISNHLYFYWYRQILGQKVEFLVSFYNNEISEKSEIFDDQFSVERPDGSNFTLKIRSTKLEDSAMYFCASSEWQGYEQFFGPGTRLTVL.

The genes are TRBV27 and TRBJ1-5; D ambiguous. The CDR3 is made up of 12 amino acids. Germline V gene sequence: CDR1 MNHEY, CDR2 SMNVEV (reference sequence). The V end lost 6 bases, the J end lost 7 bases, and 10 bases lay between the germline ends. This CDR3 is CASSTTGQPQHF. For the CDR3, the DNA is TGTGCCAGCAGCACCACGGGGCAGCCCCAGCATTTT.

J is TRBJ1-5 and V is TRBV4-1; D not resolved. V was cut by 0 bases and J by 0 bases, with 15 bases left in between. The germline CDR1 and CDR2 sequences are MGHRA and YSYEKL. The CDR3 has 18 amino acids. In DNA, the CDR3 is TGCGCCAGCAGCCAAGAATCGCCGTCCGGGTATAGCAATCAGCCCCAGCATTTT. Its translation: CASSQESPSGYSNQPQHF.

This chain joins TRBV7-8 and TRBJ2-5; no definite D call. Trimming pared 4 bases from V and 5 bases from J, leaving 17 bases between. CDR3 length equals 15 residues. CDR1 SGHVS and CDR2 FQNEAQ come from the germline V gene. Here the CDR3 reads CASSSPPGDSETQYF. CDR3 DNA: TGTGCCAGCAGCTCTCCGCCTGGGGATTCGGAGACCCAGTACTTC.